The 9 T cell receptor beta chains reported below all come from one sample, sequenced in a study of blood T cells in healthy people across ages. For the second PCR, which ran for roughly 7 to 11 cycles, a sample-barcoded 5' primer and a J-beta primer mix were used. MiXCR, applied by TCRdb to the 5' RACE reads, yields one record per CDR3 protein. The data contain about 1.6 million distinct CDR3 sequences, roughly 32% of them singletons. The sample was blood. These receptors were collected from a woman in her thirties in good health.

This clonotype showed up just once. A much larger clone lies a single base off, so this may be a read error. The rearrangement links TRBV4-1 to TRBJ1-2; a possible D gene is TRBD1 (5 bases). V lost 0 bases and J 7 bases, leaving 15 bases between the germline ends. This CDR3 comprises 15 residues. CDR1 and CDR2 (germline): MGHRA, YSYEKL. The CDR3 protein is CASSQDRQGCFGYTF. The CDR3 bases are TGCGCCAGCAGCCAAGATAGGCAGGGATGTTTTGGCTACACCTTC.

This chain links TRBV3-1 with TRBJ2-2; D is uncertain. The CDR3 is 12 residues long. CDR1 is LGHDT and CDR2 is YNNKEL in the germline V gene (reference sequence). DNA of the CDR3: TGTGCGTCCACGGATGGGACCGGGGAGCTGTTTTTT. The encoded protein is CASTDGTGELFF.

This sequence joins TRBV12-3 or TRBV12-4 and TRBJ1-2; D is unclear. V gave up 4 bases and J gave up 7 bases, with 10 bases separating them. The CDR3 sequence is 12 residues long. CDR3 nucleotide sequence: TGTGCCAGCAGTTCTGGGAACGGTGGCTACACCTTC. It specifies CASSSGNGGYTF.

The chain joins TRBV27 to TRBJ2-1, with 7 bases lining up with TRBD2. V shed 0 bases, J shed 6 bases, and the junction held 5 bases outside the gene matches. Per the germline V gene, CDR1 is MNHEY and CDR2 is SMNVEV (reference sequence). The CDR3 totals 15 residues. CDR3 nucleotide sequence: TGTGCCAGCAGTTTATCAGTAGTAGCGGGCAATGAGCAGTTCTTC. This gives the protein CASSLSVVAGNEQFF.

The rearrangement uses TRBV19 and TRBJ2-1; the D is unclear. V lost 6 bases, J lost 4 bases, and 13 bases lay in between. CDR1 LNHDA and CDR2 SQIVND come from the germline V gene (reference sequence). This CDR3 is built from 14 residues. In nucleotides, the CDR3 is TGTGCCAGTAGACCGGTACCGGCTTACAATGAGCAGTTCTTC. This gives the protein CASRPVPAYNEQFF.

This clonotype has just a few counts. The chain has TRBV20-1 and TRBJ2-7; 8 bases fit TRBD2. The J segment lost 6 bases and the V segment lost 3 bases, leaving 7 bases of the junction unmatched. This CDR3 has 13 residues. Germline CDR1 DFQATT, CDR2 SNEGSKA (reference sequence). The CDR3 region has the DNA TGCAGTGCTAGTTCTAGCGGGCTTTCCGAGCAGTACTTC. The encoded protein is CSASSSGLSEQYF.

This clonotype came up many times. CDR3 coding DNA: TGCAGTGCCTCCGCCGAGGTGGGGCAAGGACGGTATGGCTACACCTTC. It specifies CSASAEVGQGRYGYTF. The chain uses TRBV20-1 and TRBJ1-2; weak D call: TRBD1 (5 bases). V shed 6 bases and J shed 5 bases, with 25 bases lying between them. The CDR3 runs 16 residues. Germline V gives CDR1 DFQATT, CDR2 SNEGSKA (reference sequence).

This clonotype occurred a few times. The J gene is TRBJ2-3, the V gene TRBV28; D is ambiguous. The V end lost 8 bases, the J end lost 1 base, and 4 bases lay between the germline ends. Germline V gene sequence: CDR1 MDHEN, CDR2 SYDVKM. The CDR3 is 11 amino acids. CDR3 amino acids: CASDGTDTQYF. The CDR3 DNA is TGTGCCAGCGATGGCACAGATACGCAGTATTTT.

This clonotype came up a few times. The chain has TRBV20-1 and TRBJ2-5, with D tentatively TRBD1 or TRBD2 (5 bases each). Germline CDR1 is DFQATT and CDR2 is SNEGSKA (reference sequence). The CDR3 loop spans 14 amino acids. V was pared by 5 bases and J by 0 bases, with 13 bases between. The CDR3 sequence: CSARTGTDQETQYF. The CDR3 DNA reads TGCAGTGCTCGCACCGGGACCGACCAAGAGACCCAGTACTTC.